The clone carrying this TCR beta chain was observed once. Its antigen is undetermined. Specified time point: week 35, safety follow-up. Every single dose of the vaccine, 300 ug of mutant IDH1 20-mer peptide, came with topical imiquimod. V dropped 6 bases and J dropped 6 bases, with 15 bases sitting between them. CDR1 is MNHEY, CDR2 SVGAGI, per germline. CDR3 length: 14 residues. This specimen comes from a study of a mutant IDH1 vaccine in newly diagnosed glioma. Study-wide background: Most had both radiotherapy and temozolomide beforehand; others had only one. General observations from the study: Among all patients, vaccine-induced immune responses occurred in around 93%.

Profiled with immunoSEQ multiplex PCR; TCRdb holds only in-frame clones, not every one. The sample lists roughly 26,000 clones, approximately 87% seen once, with roughly 33% in the top ten. The V call is TRBV6-5, the J call TRBJ2-1; D may be TRBD1 (6 bases). The sample was PBMCs, taken from a glioma patient whose treatment included an IDH1 peptide vaccine. The receptor comes from a man aged 25 to 40 with glioma. In DNA, the CDR3 is TGTGCCAGCAGCCCAACCCTGACAGGCAATGAGCAGTTCTTC. Its translation is CASSPTLTGNEQFF.